The clone carrying this T cell receptor beta chain was counted at least ten times. What it recognizes is unknown. The germline V gene has CDR1 WSHSY and CDR2 SAAADI. J was trimmed by 0 bases and V by 7 bases; bases with no gene match: 3. The CDR3 runs to 13 residues. These data originate in a study of T-cell memory formation after mild COVID-19. Study-wide results and caveats: Certain responding clones were present in pre-infection memory, suggesting participation of cross-reactive memory.

TCRdb fed the 5' RACE reads into MiXCR, producing one record per CDR3 protein. The table has over 130,000 distinct CDR3 sequences, 13% to 15% seen once. This chain connects TRBV10-2 to TRBJ2-7; 7 bases line up with TRBD1. This receptor was obtained from an adult woman who had mild COVID-19 (a few samples of this study predate the infection). Cell type and time point are not known. Sequenced input: PBMCs or a T cell subset sorted from them (not recorded which). The CDR3 here is CASMTGHSYEQYF. The CDR3 DNA reads TGCGCCAGCATGACAGGGCACTCCTACGAGCAGTACTTC.